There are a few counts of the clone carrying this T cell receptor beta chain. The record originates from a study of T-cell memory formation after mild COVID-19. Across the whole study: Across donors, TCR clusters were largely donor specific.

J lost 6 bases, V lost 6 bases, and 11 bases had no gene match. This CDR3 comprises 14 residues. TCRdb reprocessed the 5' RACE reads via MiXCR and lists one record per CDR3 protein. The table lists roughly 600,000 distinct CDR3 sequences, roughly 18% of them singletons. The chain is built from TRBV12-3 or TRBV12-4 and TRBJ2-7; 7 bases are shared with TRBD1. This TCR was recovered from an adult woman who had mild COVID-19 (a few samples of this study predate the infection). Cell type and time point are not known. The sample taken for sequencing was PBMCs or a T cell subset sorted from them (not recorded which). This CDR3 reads CASRSPGEGAEQYF. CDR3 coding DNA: TGTGCCAGCAGGTCCCCGGGCGAGGGGGCCGAGCAGTACTTC.